The T cell receptor (beta chain) under discussion was sequenced for a study of a mutant IDH1 vaccine in newly diagnosed glioma. Overall study: Treated patients had a mean age of approximately 40 years and an approximately 62% male, about 40% female split. Patients got radiotherapy, temozolomide, or both beforehand, and most got both.

Trimming took 0 bases from V and 8 from J, leaving 4 bases between them. The CDR3 has 11 residues. Per the germline V gene, CDR1 is MNHEY and CDR2 is SVGAGI. Assay used: immunoSEQ multiplex PCR; TCRdb lists only in-frame clones, some missing. The sample lists 85,000 to 100,000 clones, around four fifths occurring once. Sample time point: baseline, week 1 (first vaccination visit). Treatment given: pre-vaccination baseline after standard-of-care therapy. The receptor was derived from a man aged 40-49 years with glioma. The V and J genes are TRBV6-5 and TRBJ2-5; D is uncertain. The sample consisted of PBMCs, taken from a glioma patient treated with radiotherapy, temozolomide or both. The CDR3 coding sequence is TGTGCCAGCAGTTACTCCGGCACCCAGTACTTC. This translates into CASSYSGTQYF.